Listed below are T cell receptor beta chains from one sample, sequenced in a study of cytomegalovirus exposure and HLA in healthy donors. The repertoire was sequenced with immunoSEQ multiplex PCR; TCRdb's copy has only in-frame clones and lacks some. This sample has almost 200,000 clones; over 75% occur once, and the top ten carry less than 2.5%. Source material: PBMCs. Source of these receptors: a woman in her forties or fifties in good health and CMV-seronegative. Each CDR3 is given with its conserved first and last residue. The order of the fields is clone size, J gene, V gene, D gene, CDR3 protein, CDR3 DNA. D genes are given only for firm matches. Clone size is not always given. Where it is, it says once, few, many or a class for expanded clones.

clone_size: few; j_call: TRBJ1-4; v_call: TRBV6-1; d_call: NA; cdr3_aa: CASSINRPTNEKLFF; cdr3_nt: TGTGCCAGCAGTATAAACAGACCAACTAATGAAAAACTGTTTTTT
clone_size: NA; j_call: TRBJ2-3; v_call: TRBV27; d_call: NA; cdr3_aa: CASSLAGLLSTDTQYF; cdr3_nt: TGTGCCAGCAGTTTAGCCGGACTACTGAGCACAGATACGCAGTATTTT
clone_size: NA; j_call: TRBJ2-2; v_call: TRBV28; d_call: TRBD1; cdr3_aa: CASSLATGGINTGELFF; cdr3_nt: TGTGCCAGCAGTTTGGCAACAGGGGGGATCAACACCGGGGAGCTGTTTTTT
clone_size: NA; j_call: TRBJ2-1; v_call: TRBV2; d_call: TRBD2; cdr3_aa: CASSVRKLASYNEQFF; cdr3_nt: TGTGCCAGCAGTGTTCGCAAACTAGCGAGCTACAATGAGCAGTTCTTC
clone_size: NA; j_call: TRBJ1-5; v_call: TRBV2; d_call: NA; cdr3_aa: CASSEARGGNQPQHF; cdr3_nt: TGTGCCAGCAGTGAAGCGCGCGGGGGCAATCAGCCCCAGCATTTT
clone_size: NA; j_call: TRBJ2-2; v_call: TRBV5-1; d_call: NA; cdr3_aa: CASSSKVGGSGELFF; cdr3_nt: TGCGCCAGCAGCTCCAAGGTCGGGGGATCCGGGGAGCTGTTTTTT
clone_size: NA; j_call: TRBJ2-1; v_call: TRBV29-1; d_call: NA; cdr3_aa: CSVEDIGGEQFF; cdr3_nt: TGCAGCGTTGAAGATATCGGTGGTGAGCAGTTCTTC
clone_size: NA; j_call: TRBJ1-1; v_call: TRBV27; d_call: TRBD1; cdr3_aa: CASRFDRGGMNTEAFF; cdr3_nt: TGTGCCAGCAGATTCGACAGGGGGGGAATGAACACTGAAGCTTTCTTT
clone_size: NA; j_call: TRBJ2-1; v_call: TRBV5-1; d_call: NA; cdr3_aa: CASSLAGQTYNEQFF; cdr3_nt: TGCGCCAGCAGCTTGGCGGGACAAACCTACAATGAGCAGTTCTTC
clone_size: NA; j_call: TRBJ2-3; v_call: TRBV9; d_call: NA; cdr3_aa: CASSVNMDTQYF; cdr3_nt: TGTGCCAGCAGCGTCAACATGGATACGCAGTATTTT
clone_size: few; j_call: TRBJ1-1; v_call: TRBV4-1; d_call: NA; cdr3_aa: CASSQDSITPGTEAFF; cdr3_nt: TGCGCCAGCAGCCAAGATTCGATAACTCCTGGCACTGAAGCTTTCTTT
clone_size: NA; j_call: TRBJ2-4; v_call: TRBV11-3; d_call: NA; cdr3_aa: CASSLDSPELAKNIQYF; cdr3_nt: TGTGCCAGCAGCTTAGATAGTCCTGAGCTAGCCAAAAACATTCAGTACTTC
clone_size: NA; j_call: TRBJ2-3; v_call: TRBV28; d_call: NA; cdr3_aa: CASSFRGRSSTDTQYF; cdr3_nt: TGTGCCAGCAGTTTCAGGGGACGCTCTAGCACAGATACGCAGTATTTT
clone_size: NA; j_call: TRBJ1-5; v_call: TRBV6-5; d_call: NA; cdr3_aa: CASSYGTGRPQHF; cdr3_nt: TGTGCCAGCAGTTACGGGACCGGGAGGCCCCAGCATTTT
clone_size: few; j_call: TRBJ2-5; v_call: TRBV27; d_call: TRBD2; cdr3_aa: CASSLSGGTRKETQYF; cdr3_nt: TGTGCCAGCAGTTTATCGGGTGGGACTAGAAAAGAGACCCAGTACTTC
clone_size: NA; j_call: TRBJ2-2; v_call: TRBV5-1; d_call: TRBD2; cdr3_aa: CASSPRLATGELFF; cdr3_nt: TGCGCCAGCAGCCCAAGACTAGCCACCGGGGAGCTGTTTTTT
clone_size: NA; j_call: TRBJ2-3; v_call: TRBV11-1; d_call: TRBD2; cdr3_aa: CASSLGGVGSGGPLDTQYF; cdr3_nt: TGTGCCAGCAGCTTAGGGGGGGTGGGGAGCGGGGGACCTCTGGATACGCAGTATTTT
clone_size: NA; j_call: TRBJ1-2; v_call: TRBV18; d_call: NA; cdr3_aa: CASSPLGDYGYTF; cdr3_nt: TGTGCCAGCTCACCACTAGGGGACTATGGCTACACCTTC
clone_size: NA; j_call: TRBJ2-7; v_call: TRBV11-1; d_call: TRBD1; cdr3_aa: CASSFETGTYEQYF; cdr3_nt: TGTGCCAGCAGCTTCGAGACAGGGACCTACGAGCAGTACTTC
clone_size: NA; j_call: TRBJ2-3; v_call: TRBV18; d_call: NA; cdr3_aa: CASSTYQGRRNTQYF; cdr3_nt: TGTGCCAGCTCCACGTATCAGGGGCGTAGGAATACGCAGTATTTT
clone_size: NA; j_call: TRBJ2-7; v_call: TRBV5-1; d_call: TRBD1; cdr3_aa: CASSSGTGGLNEQYF; cdr3_nt: TGCGCCAGCAGCTCGGGGACAGGGGGGCTTAACGAGCAGTACTTC
clone_size: NA; j_call: TRBJ1-1; v_call: TRBV28; d_call: TRBD1; cdr3_aa: CASSSGGTGVGNTEAFF; cdr3_nt: TGTGCCAGCAGTTCCGGCGGGACAGGGGTGGGGAACACTGAAGCTTTCTTT
clone_size: NA; j_call: TRBJ1-5; v_call: TRBV18; d_call: NA; cdr3_aa: CASSPRATAGSGQPQHF; cdr3_nt: TGTGCCAGCTCACCGAGGGCAACGGCGGGGTCGGGGCAGCCCCAGCATTTT
clone_size: few; j_call: TRBJ1-2; v_call: TRBV27; d_call: NA; cdr3_aa: CASSLIAGRGYTF; cdr3_nt: TGTGCCAGCAGTCTGATAGCAGGGCGAGGCTACACCTTC
clone_size: NA; j_call: TRBJ1-2; v_call: TRBV25-1; d_call: NA; cdr3_aa: CASRGQYYGYTF; cdr3_nt: TGTGCCAGCAGAGGACAGTACTATGGCTACACCTTC
clone_size: NA; j_call: TRBJ1-5; v_call: TRBV7-9; d_call: TRBD1; cdr3_aa: CASSPTGDSNQPQHF; cdr3_nt: TGTGCCAGCAGCCCGACAGGGGATAGCAATCAGCCCCAGCATTTT
clone_size: NA; j_call: TRBJ1-4; v_call: TRBV28; d_call: NA; cdr3_aa: CASSRDTSAGSTNEKLFF; cdr3_nt: TGTGCCAGCAGTCGCGACACGTCCGCAGGGTCAACTAATGAAAAACTGTTTTTT
clone_size: NA; j_call: TRBJ1-1; v_call: TRBV7-9; d_call: TRBD1; cdr3_aa: CASSLDRVNTEAFF; cdr3_nt: TGTGCCAGCAGCCTGGACAGGGTGAACACTGAAGCTTTCTTT
clone_size: NA; j_call: TRBJ2-1; v_call: TRBV27; d_call: TRBD2; cdr3_aa: CASSFVAGGWYEQFF; cdr3_nt: TGTGCCAGCAGTTTTGTAGCGGGAGGATGGTATGAGCAGTTCTTC
clone_size: NA; j_call: TRBJ2-1; v_call: TRBV2; d_call: TRBD1; cdr3_aa: CASSLQPGTGSSYNEQFF; cdr3_nt: TGTGCCAGCAGTTTACAACCCGGGACAGGGAGCTCCTACAATGAGCAGTTCTTC
clone_size: once; j_call: TRBJ2-6; v_call: TRBV4-3; d_call: TRBD1; cdr3_aa: CASSQEGTVVSGANVLTF; cdr3_nt: TGCGCCAGCAGCCAAGAAGGGACAGTAGTCTCTGGGGCCAACGTCCTGACTTTC
clone_size: NA; j_call: TRBJ2-7; v_call: TRBV7-9; d_call: TRBD2; cdr3_aa: CASRLAGGSYEQYF; cdr3_nt: TGTGCCAGCAGATTAGCGGGAGGGAGCTACGAGCAGTACTTC
clone_size: NA; j_call: TRBJ2-1; v_call: TRBV5-4; d_call: TRBD2; cdr3_aa: CASSPAGASGFYEQFF; cdr3_nt: TGTGCCAGCAGCCCAGCAGGGGCTAGCGGGTTCTATGAGCAGTTCTTC
clone_size: NA; j_call: TRBJ2-3; v_call: TRBV7-9; d_call: NA; cdr3_aa: CASRGGDTQYF; cdr3_nt: TGTGCCAGCCGAGGGGGAGATACGCAGTATTTT
clone_size: NA; j_call: TRBJ2-3; v_call: TRBV27; d_call: TRBD1; cdr3_aa: CASGWGGTGGNTQYF; cdr3_nt: TGTGCCTCCGGATGGGGGGGGACAGGGGGAAATACGCAGTATTTT
clone_size: NA; j_call: TRBJ1-5; v_call: TRBV18; d_call: NA; cdr3_aa: CASSPEADSNQPQHF; cdr3_nt: TGTGCCAGCTCACCAGAGGCAGATAGCAATCAGCCCCAGCATTTT
clone_size: NA; j_call: TRBJ1-1; v_call: TRBV2; d_call: TRBD1; cdr3_aa: CASSTGGNTEAFF; cdr3_nt: TGTGCCAGCAGTACAGGGGGAAACACTGAAGCTTTCTTT
clone_size: NA; j_call: TRBJ2-2; v_call: TRBV30; d_call: NA; cdr3_aa: CAWSEAWGRTNTGELFF; cdr3_nt: TGTGCCTGGAGTGAAGCGTGGGGGCGAACGAACACCGGGGAGCTGTTTTTT
clone_size: few; j_call: TRBJ2-7; v_call: TRBV10-2; d_call: TRBD2; cdr3_aa: CASSEVGGAGERYF; cdr3_nt: TGCGCCAGCAGTGAGGTCGGGGGGGCGGGGGAGCGGTACTTC
clone_size: NA; j_call: TRBJ2-7; v_call: TRBV27; d_call: NA; cdr3_aa: CATRRVTGEQYF; cdr3_nt: TGTGCCACCCGTCGAGTTACTGGCGAGCAGTACTTC
clone_size: NA; j_call: TRBJ1-2; v_call: TRBV6-5; d_call: TRBD1; cdr3_aa: CASSLQGGHYGYTF; cdr3_nt: TGTGCCAGCAGTTTGCAGGGGGGACACTATGGCTACACCTTC
clone_size: NA; j_call: TRBJ1-5; v_call: TRBV4-1; d_call: NA; cdr3_aa: CASSPEGGNQPQHF; cdr3_nt: TGCGCCAGCAGCCCAGAGGGGGGGAATCAGCCCCAGCATTTT
clone_size: NA; j_call: TRBJ2-7; v_call: TRBV28; d_call: NA; cdr3_aa: CASSRNEQYF; cdr3_nt: TGTGCCAGCAGTCGAAACGAGCAGTACTTC
clone_size: NA; j_call: TRBJ1-4; v_call: TRBV6-1; d_call: TRBD1; cdr3_aa: CASSEALGQGASNEKLFF; cdr3_nt: TGTGCCAGCAGTGAAGCGCTAGGACAGGGGGCGTCTAATGAAAAACTGTTTTTT
clone_size: NA; j_call: TRBJ2-1; v_call: TRBV28; d_call: TRBD2; cdr3_aa: CASSSGGTGGNEQFF; cdr3_nt: TGTGCCAGCAGTTCCGGGGGGACCGGGGGGAATGAGCAGTTCTTC
clone_size: NA; j_call: TRBJ2-7; v_call: TRBV5-1; d_call: NA; cdr3_aa: CASSLVSGGAEQYF; cdr3_nt: TGCGCCAGCAGCTTGGTATCTGGCGGGGCCGAGCAGTACTTC
clone_size: few; j_call: TRBJ2-5; v_call: TRBV7-2; d_call: TRBD2; cdr3_aa: CASSLGVGGPETQYF; cdr3_nt: TGTGCCAGCAGCTTAGGAGTGGGAGGGCCAGAGACCCAGTACTTC
clone_size: NA; j_call: TRBJ2-7; v_call: TRBV28; d_call: NA; cdr3_aa: CASSFKGRGEQYF; cdr3_nt: TGTGCCAGCAGTTTTAAAGGCCGAGGCGAGCAGTACTTC
clone_size: NA; j_call: TRBJ2-7; v_call: TRBV28; d_call: TRBD2; cdr3_aa: CASTPGGREQYF; cdr3_nt: TGTGCCAGCACCCCGGGCGGGAGGGAGCAGTACTTC
clone_size: NA; j_call: TRBJ2-7; v_call: TRBV5-1; d_call: TRBD2; cdr3_aa: CASSSTSGVVGIEQYF; cdr3_nt: TGCGCCAGCAGCTCGACTAGCGGAGTTGTGGGGATCGAGCAGTACTTC